The present T cell receptor (beta chain) was sequenced within a study of shared clonotypes between healthy human individuals. There are 15 residues in the CDR3. V was shortened by 1 base and J by 2 bases, with 12 bases between the two germline ends. Looked up from germline, CDR1 is SGHVS and CDR2 is FQNEAQ. This table comes from immunoSEQ multiplex PCR, and its TCRdb copy is limited to in-frame clones, with some not included. Of about 670,000 clones listed, more than 70% are singletons. The specimen was memory CD4+ T cells sorted from blood. Subset meaning: CD45RA-negative fraction. The chain uses TRBV7-8 and TRBJ2-7; unclear D gene. This TCR derives from a woman aged 25 to 39 in good health. The CDR3: CASSLVAGRTYEQYF. The CDR3 DNA reads TGTGCCAGCAGCTTAGTGGCAGGTAGAACCTACGAGCAGTACTTC. Combining the CDR3 with reference TRBV7-8 and TRBJ2-7 gives the whole variable domain GAGVSQSPRYKVAKRGQDVALRCDPISGHVSLFWYQQALGQGPEFLTYFQNEAQLDKSGLPSDRFFAERPEGSVSTLKIQRTQQEDSAVYLCASSLVAGRTYEQYFGPGTRLTVT.